This is a list of T cell receptor beta chains from one sample in a study of T cell repertoires in cytomegalovirus infection. TCRdb re-analysed the reads in MiXCR, keeping a single row per CDR3 protein. The sample includes around 770,000 distinct CDR3 sequences, just under 30% of them seen just once. These receptors are not linked to any known antigen. The material sequenced was cultured CD8+ T cells from PBMCs, taken from culture after CMV antigen stimulation. The receptors derive from a human donor in good health (CMV status not recorded). Some clones in this sample may be carry-over from other donors' samples. CDR3s include the opening cysteine and the closing phenylalanine or tryptophan. Fields, in order: clone size, D gene, J gene, V gene, CDR3 DNA, CDR3 protein. D genes are given only for firm matches. A row's size may be missing; if present it is once, few, many or a size class.

clone size: .; D gene: .; J gene: TRBJ2-2; V gene: TRBV4-3; CDR3 DNA: TGCGCCAGCAGCCACCAGGGCGGGGAGCTGTTTTTT; CDR3 protein: CASSHQGGELFF
clone size: few; D gene: TRBD1; J gene: TRBJ1-1; V gene: TRBV7-2; CDR3 DNA: TGTGCCAGCAGCCAACAGGGGGCTAGTGCTGAAGCTTTCTTT; CDR3 protein: CASSQQGASAEAFF
clone size: once; D gene: TRBD1; J gene: TRBJ1-1; V gene: TRBV7-9; CDR3 DNA: TGTGCCAGCAGCCTTCTAGGGGGCCGGAACACTGAAGCTTTCTTT; CDR3 protein: CASSLLGGRNTEAFF
clone size: .; D gene: .; J gene: TRBJ2-1; V gene: TRBV5-5; CDR3 DNA: TGTGCCAGCAGCTTGGCTGTGAAGAACAATGAGCAGTTCTTC; CDR3 protein: CASSLAVKNNEQFF
clone size: few; D gene: TRBD2; J gene: TRBJ2-1; V gene: TRBV7-8; CDR3 DNA: TGTGCCAGCAGCTTAGAGAAGCGGGGGAGCTCCTACAATGAGCAGTTCTTC; CDR3 protein: CASSLEKRGSSYNEQFF
clone size: many; D gene: .; J gene: TRBJ2-3; V gene: TRBV6-6; CDR3 DNA: TGTGCCAGCCTTCCAGGGTCGGTCACAGATACGCAGTATTTT; CDR3 protein: CASLPGSVTDTQYF
clone size: .; D gene: .; J gene: TRBJ2-3; V gene: TRBV6-1; CDR3 DNA: TGTGCCAGCAGTGGTCTAGGAGGCACAGATACGCAGTATTTT; CDR3 protein: CASSGLGGTDTQYF
clone size: few; D gene: TRBD1; J gene: TRBJ1-2; V gene: TRBV14; CDR3 DNA: TGTGCCAGCAGCCAATCGGACAGGGGGCGATACTATGGCTACACCTTC; CDR3 protein: CASSQSDRGRYYGYTF
clone size: .; D gene: TRBD2; J gene: TRBJ2-5; V gene: TRBV2; CDR3 DNA: TGTGCCAGCAGTGAGGGAGCTGCGCGGGGGGGCCCCACTCCGGAGACCCAGTACTTC; CDR3 protein: CASSEGAARGGPTPETQYF
clone size: .; D gene: .; J gene: TRBJ1-2; V gene: TRBV12-5; CDR3 DNA: TGTGCTAGTGGTTTGAGGGGGACACTTTATGGCTACACCTTC; CDR3 protein: CASGLRGTLYGYTF
clone size: .; D gene: .; J gene: TRBJ1-1; V gene: TRBV6-5; CDR3 DNA: TGTGCCAGCAGCGCTAAGATCAGGGAGAAGGCTGAAGCTTTCTTT; CDR3 protein: CASSAKIREKAEAFF
clone size: .; D gene: TRBD1; J gene: TRBJ1-1; V gene: TRBV4-1; CDR3 DNA: TGCGCCAGCAGCCATCCAGGGACAGGGGGCTTGAACACTGAAGCTTTCTTT; CDR3 protein: CASSHPGTGGLNTEAFF
clone size: .; D gene: .; J gene: TRBJ1-6; V gene: TRBV4-2; CDR3 DNA: TGTGCCAGCAGCCAAGATCGGTGGGGAAATTCACCCCTCCACTTT; CDR3 protein: CASSQDRWGNSPLHF
clone size: few; D gene: TRBD2; J gene: TRBJ2-3; V gene: TRBV10-3; CDR3 DNA: TGTGCCATCAGTGGGACTAGCGGGGACCTACCCACTAGCACAGATACGCAGTATTTT; CDR3 protein: CAISGTSGDLPTSTDTQYF
clone size: .; D gene: TRBD1; J gene: TRBJ2-3; V gene: TRBV24-1; CDR3 DNA: TGTGCCACCAGTGATATCCAGGGGGCTAATACGCAGTATTTT; CDR3 protein: CATSDIQGANTQYF
clone size: many; D gene: TRBD2; J gene: TRBJ2-5; V gene: TRBV12-3/TRBV12-4; CDR3 DNA: TGTGCCAGCAATCCTACTAGCGGACAAGAGACCCAGTACTTC; CDR3 protein: CASNPTSGQETQYF